These T cell receptor beta chains were read from a single sample in a study of CXCR4 blockade with PD-1 therapy in pancreatic cancer. Generated by immunoSEQ multiplex PCR, the TCRdb table keeps only in-frame clones and is missing some. The sample carries approximately 18,000 clones, about 72% recorded once. Specimen: tumor tissue. Source of these receptors: a human donor with pancreatic ductal adenocarcinoma. Both conserved end residues are part of each CDR3. Each record gives: V gene, J gene, D gene, clone size, CDR3 length, CDR3 protein, CDR3 DNA. The D gene is left open where the match is weak. Some rows have no size entry. The others give once, few or many, or a class for an expanded clone.

V gene: TRBV18
J gene: TRBJ1-2
D gene: -
clone size: -
CDR3 length: 15
CDR3 protein: CASSSATGFNYGYTF
CDR3 DNA: TGTGCCAGCTCAAGTGCCACAGGGTTTAACTATGGCTACACCTTC

V gene: TRBV29-1
J gene: TRBJ2-2
D gene: TRBD2
clone size: once
CDR3 length: 13
CDR3 protein: CSARLAGTGELFF
CDR3 DNA: TGCAGCGCTCGACTAGCGGGCACCGGGGAGCTGTTTTTT

V gene: TRBV19
J gene: TRBJ2-1
D gene: TRBD1
clone size: -
CDR3 length: 16
CDR3 protein: CASSNHGTVAMSRQFF
CDR3 DNA: TGTGCCAGTAGTAACCACGGGACAGTGGCAATGAGCAGGCAGTTCTTC

V gene: TRBV5-1
J gene: TRBJ2-3
D gene: TRBD2
clone size: once
CDR3 length: 15
CDR3 protein: CASSPPGGRSDTQYF
CDR3 DNA: TGCGCCAGCAGCCCTCCGGGCGGGAGATCGGATACGCAGTATTTT

V gene: TRBV29-1
J gene: TRBJ2-7
D gene: -
clone size: -
CDR3 length: 12
CDR3 protein: CSGGTAPYEQYF
CDR3 DNA: TGCAGCGGGGGGACCGCACCCTACGAGCAGTACTTC

V gene: TRBV28
J gene: TRBJ2-2
D gene: -
clone size: -
CDR3 length: 16
CDR3 protein: CASSFPRKANTGELFF
CDR3 DNA: TGTGCCAGCAGTTTCCCCCGAAAGGCGAACACCGGGGAGCTGTTTTTT

V gene: TRBV14
J gene: TRBJ2-3
D gene: -
clone size: -
CDR3 length: 13
CDR3 protein: CASSPPGTHTQYF
CDR3 DNA: TGTGCCAGCAGCCCCCCAGGGACCCATACGCAGTATTTT

V gene: TRBV28
J gene: TRBJ2-2
D gene: TRBD1
clone size: once
CDR3 length: 18
CDR3 protein: CASSLPLLGQGNGGELFF
CDR3 DNA: TGTGCCAGCAGTTTACCCCTTCTCGGACAGGGCAACGGCGGGGAGCTGTTTTTT

V gene: TRBV19
J gene: TRBJ2-3
D gene: -
clone size: -
CDR3 length: 15
CDR3 protein: CASSIPGSRKNTQYF
CDR3 DNA: TGTGCCAGTAGTATCCCGGGTAGCAGGAAGAATACGCAGTATTTT

V gene: TRBV29-1
J gene: TRBJ2-6
D gene: -
clone size: once
CDR3 length: 14
CDR3 protein: CSVGDPSGANVLTF
CDR3 DNA: TGCAGCGTTGGGGATCCCTCTGGGGCCAACGTCCTGACTTTC

V gene: TRBV6-8
J gene: TRBJ2-2
D gene: -
clone size: -
CDR3 length: 14
CDR3 protein: CASRAEADTGELFF
CDR3 DNA: TGTGCCAGCAGGGCAGAGGCCGACACCGGGGAGCTGTTTTTT

V gene: TRBV28
J gene: TRBJ2-3
D gene: TRBD2
clone size: -
CDR3 length: 20
CDR3 protein: CASSPAGLAGPKASTDTQYF
CDR3 DNA: TGTGCCAGCAGTCCGGCGGGACTAGCGGGACCCAAGGCTAGCACAGATACGCAGTATTTT

V gene: TRBV29-1
J gene: TRBJ2-1
D gene: TRBD1
clone size: -
CDR3 length: 13
CDR3 protein: CSVNQQGAGEQFF
CDR3 DNA: TGCAGCGTTAACCAACAGGGGGCAGGTGAGCAGTTCTTC

V gene: TRBV11-3
J gene: TRBJ2-6
D gene: TRBD2
clone size: -
CDR3 length: 18
CDR3 protein: CASSDTSGRASGANVLTF
CDR3 DNA: TGTGCCAGCAGCGATACTAGCGGGAGAGCCTCTGGGGCCAACGTCCTGACTTTC

V gene: TRBV15
J gene: TRBJ1-5
D gene: TRBD1
clone size: -
CDR3 length: 14
CDR3 protein: CATSPGGDNQPQHF
CDR3 DNA: TGTGCCACCAGTCCAGGGGGGGACAATCAGCCCCAGCATTTT

V gene: TRBV19
J gene: TRBJ1-1
D gene: -
clone size: -
CDR3 length: 15
CDR3 protein: CASSIWGGLNTEAFF
CDR3 DNA: TGTGCCAGTAGTATCTGGGGAGGGCTGAACACTGAAGCTTTCTTT

V gene: TRBV19
J gene: TRBJ1-2
D gene: -
clone size: -
CDR3 length: 13
CDR3 protein: CASGHGQHYGYTF
CDR3 DNA: TGTGCCAGTGGTCATGGACAGCACTATGGCTACACCTTC

V gene: TRBV6-8
J gene: TRBJ1-1
D gene: -
clone size: few
CDR3 length: 15
CDR3 protein: CASSYSVNGGTEAFF
CDR3 DNA: TGTGCCAGCAGTTACTCGGTCAACGGGGGCACTGAAGCTTTCTTT

V gene: TRBV19
J gene: TRBJ1-1
D gene: -
clone size: -
CDR3 length: 11
CDR3 protein: CASRGDTEAFF
CDR3 DNA: TGTGCCAGTAGAGGGGACACTGAAGCTTTCTTT

V gene: TRBV18
J gene: TRBJ2-3
D gene: TRBD2
clone size: -
CDR3 length: 17
CDR3 protein: CASSPPLIAGGGDTQYF
CDR3 DNA: TGTGCCAGCTCACCACCGCTGATAGCGGGAGGGGGAGATACACAGTATTTT

V gene: TRBV19
J gene: TRBJ2-4
D gene: -
clone size: -
CDR3 length: 16
CDR3 protein: CASSTHRASAKNIQYF
CDR3 DNA: TGTGCCAGTAGTACTCACAGGGCTTCAGCCAAAAACATTCAGTACTTC

V gene: TRBV19
J gene: TRBJ2-1
D gene: TRBD2
clone size: -
CDR3 length: 16
CDR3 protein: CASRKMTSGRNNEQFF
CDR3 DNA: TGTGCCAGTAGGAAGATGACTAGCGGGAGGAACAATGAGCAGTTCTTC